These 15 T cell receptor beta chains originate from one sample sequenced in a study of regulatory T cells in long-lasting Graves disease. The time point was: newly diagnosed GD, antithyroid drugs for less than 3 months. PBMC RNA served as the TCR library source. Construction of TCR beta libraries relied on iRepertoire HTBI primers and on Arm-PCR targeting CDR3 regions. In TCRdb, the multiplex PCR reads were re-called with MiXCR into one record per CDR3 protein. This table holds about 210,000 distinct CDR3 sequences, roughly 19% found once. This sample also belongs to another study, concerning T cells in Graves' hyperthyroidism and ophthalmopathy.

This specimen consisted of peripheral blood mononuclear cells (PBMCs), obtained at new diagnosis, from a patient treated with antithyroid drugs. The receptors here all came from a woman in her 30s with Graves disease.

This clonotype was picked up many times. V usage is TRBV28 and J usage is TRBJ1-3; TRBD1 matches 9 bases. Germline CDR1 MDHEN, CDR2 SYDVKM. J gave up 2 bases and V 2 bases, and 7 bases lay outside the gene matches. The CDR3 extends over 17 amino acids. The CDR3 bases are TGTGCCAGCAGTTTAGGGGACAGGGTCAGGGCTGGAAACACCATATATTTT. Its protein product is CASSLGDRVRAGNTIYF.

This clonotype was observed at least ten times. The genes are TRBV12-3 or TRBV12-4 and TRBJ2-7, with D possibly TRBD2 on 6 matching bases. This CDR3 comprises 14 residues. Trimming pared 2 bases from V and 6 bases from J, leaving 14 bases between. The DNA for the CDR3 is TGTGCCAGCAGTTTAAGGGTAATGGGAGGCGAGCAGTACTTC. Its protein product is CASSLRVMGGEQYF.

This clonotype has ten or more counts. The rearrangement joins TRBV28 to TRBJ1-1; D unclear. The CDR3 sequence is 14 residues long. V shed 3 bases and J shed 3 bases, with 11 bases lying between them. Germline CDR1 is MDHEN and CDR2 is SYDVKM. This CDR3 reads CASSFWASDTEAFF. DNA for the CDR3: TGTGCCAGCAGTTTTTGGGCTTCGGACACTGAAGCTTTCTTT.

V usage is TRBV7-9 and J usage is TRBJ1-1; D may be TRBD1 (5 bases). The germline V gene has CDR1 SEHNR and CDR2 FQNEAQ (reference sequence). The CDR3 is made up of 15 amino acids. V was shortened by 3 bases and J by 6 bases, with 17 bases between the two germline ends. The DNA of the CDR3 is TGTGCCAGCAGCTTTCAGGGAATTGGAGTCTCTGAAGCTTTCTTT. It yields the protein CASSFQGIGVSEAFF.

This clonotype was seen at least ten times. V gene TRBV29-1 combines with J gene TRBJ1-2, with TRBD1 matching 12 bases. The V and J ends lost 6 bases and 4 bases, in that order; junction bases with no gene match: 6. The CDR3 totals 14 residues. The germline gives CDR1 SQVTM, CDR2 ANQGSEA. The CDR3 coding sequence is TGCAGCGTCTCCGGGACAGGGGGCTTCTATGGCTACACCTTC. Translation gives CSVSGTGGFYGYTF. Combining the CDR3 with reference TRBV29-1 and TRBJ1-2 gives the whole variable domain SAVISQKPSRDICQRGTSLTIQCQVDSQVTMMFWYRQQPGQSLTLIATANQGSEATYESGFVIDKFPISRPNLTFSTLTVSNMSPEDSSIYLCSVSGTGGFYGYTFGSGTRLTVV.

This clonotype was counted at least ten times. CDR3 DNA sequence: TGTGCCAGCAGCTTAGCGCCGAACCCCCCGGCTGGCTACACCTTC. Protein sequence: CASSLAPNPPAGYTF. This chain joins TRBV7-2 and TRBJ1-2, with D hard to call. Germline assignment: CDR1 SGHTA and CDR2 FQGNSA. V shed 0 bases and J shed 7 bases, with 15 bases lying between them. The CDR3 totals 15 residues.

This clonotype was recorded many times. The chain carries TRBV12-3 or TRBV12-4 and TRBJ2-5; D might be TRBD1 (8 bases). CDR3 length: 16 amino acids. Trimming took off 3 bases at V and 4 bases at J, with 18 bases between the two ends. CDR3 nucleotides: TGTGCCAGCAGTTTCGCCACAGGGGGGGGGGGAGAGACCCAGTACTTC. The encoded protein is CASSFATGGGGETQYF.

This clonotype showed up many times. V gene TRBV25-1 combines with J gene TRBJ2-1, with 8 positions matching TRBD1. Germline values: CDR1 MGHDK, CDR2 SYGVNS. V was clipped by 4 bases and J by 4 bases; unmatched bases: 24. The CDR3 runs to 21 residues. As DNA, the CDR3 is TGTGCCAGCAGTGGCGAATTTTTTTCGAGGACAGGGAAAAGAGGGTACAATGAGCAGTTCTTC. This gives the protein CASSGEFFSRTGKRGYNEQFF.

This clonotype showed up many times. The V call is TRBV28, the J call TRBJ1-1, with D uncertain. Trimming removed 3 bases at V and 8 bases at J, with 7 bases between. Per the germline V gene, CDR1 is MDHEN and CDR2 is SYDVKM. The length of the CDR3 is 11 residues. The CDR3 coding sequence is TGTGCCAGCAGTTTTTGGAGCGAAGCTTTCTTT. This translates into CASSFWSEAFF.

This clonotype showed up just a few times. V is TRBV7-2 and J is TRBJ2-1, with no clear D. Deletions cut 5 bases from V and 3 bases from J, with 17 bases between. CDR1 SGHTA and CDR2 FQGNSA come from the germline V gene. The CDR3 loop spans 16 amino acids. The CDR3 here is CASSPTLKVDYNEQFF. The CDR3 DNA follows: TGTGCCAGCAGCCCCACCCTAAAGGTTGACTACAATGAGCAGTTCTTC.

This clonotype was seen a handful of times. This chain links TRBV6-1 with TRBJ2-7; no firm D call. Between the trimmed V and J ends, which lost 5 bases and 0 bases, there was a span of 20 bases. The CDR3 has 17 residues. From germline, CDR1 is MNHNS and CDR2 SASEGT. Here the CDR3 reads CASSIITKVGYSYEQYF. For the CDR3, the DNA is TGTGCCAGCAGTATAATAACGAAAGTCGGGTACTCCTACGAGCAGTACTTC.

This clonotype was seen repeatedly, ten times or more. V gene TRBV11-2 combines with J gene TRBJ1-5; D perhaps matches TRBD1 (5 bases). The germline V gene encodes CDR1 SGHAT and CDR2 FQNNGV. This CDR3 spans 15 amino acids. Trimming removed 6 bases at V and 3 bases at J, with 15 bases between. The CDR3 DNA sequence: TGTGCCAGCAGAAAGACCAGGGTTCCCAATCAGCCCCAGCATTTT. Its protein is CASRKTRVPNQPQHF. Supplemented by reference TRBV11-2 and TRBJ1-5, the full variable domain reads EAGVAQSPRYKIIEKRQSVAFWCNPISGHATLYWYQQILGQGPKLLIQFQNNGVVDDSQLPKDRFSAERLKGVDSTLKIQPAKLEDSAVYLCASRKTRVPNQPQHFGDGTRLSIL.

As to this clonotype: A read error is the likely source, as a far larger clone sits one nucleotide away. The rearrangement links TRBV27 to TRBJ2-6; weak D call: TRBD1 (6 bases). V was clipped by 6 bases and J by 1 base, with 10 bases between them. The CDR3 totals 15 residues. The germline V gene encodes CDR1 MNHEY and CDR2 SMNVEV (reference sequence). DNA for the CDR3: TGTGCCAGCAGGGCAGGGGAGTCTGGGGCCAACGTCCTGACTTTC. It codes for CASRAGESGANVLTF.

Turning to this clonotype: Without the conserved terminal phenylalanine or tryptophan, this CDR3 likely stems from a read error. The V call is TRBV3-1, the J call TRBJ2-6; no firm D call. Trimming cost V 8 bases and J 7 bases, with 12 bases left between them. Germline-derived CDR1 and CDR2 are LGHDT and YNNKEL (reference sequence). The CDR3 totals 13 residues. DNA for the CDR3: TGTGCCAGCGAGGAAGGTGGAGCCAACGTCCTGACTTCC. Its protein product is CASEEGGANVLTS.

This clonotype was counted a single time. A read error may explain this, as a much larger clone is one base away. This chain connects TRBV11-1 to TRBJ2-7; no clear D. This CDR3 spans 11 amino acids. V lost 6 bases, J lost 1 base, and 4 bases lay in between. Germline V gives CDR1 SGHAT, CDR2 FQDESV (reference sequence). The CDR3 region is CASSISYEQYF. The CDR3 nucleotides are TGTGCCAGCAGTATTTCCTACGAGCAGTACTTC.